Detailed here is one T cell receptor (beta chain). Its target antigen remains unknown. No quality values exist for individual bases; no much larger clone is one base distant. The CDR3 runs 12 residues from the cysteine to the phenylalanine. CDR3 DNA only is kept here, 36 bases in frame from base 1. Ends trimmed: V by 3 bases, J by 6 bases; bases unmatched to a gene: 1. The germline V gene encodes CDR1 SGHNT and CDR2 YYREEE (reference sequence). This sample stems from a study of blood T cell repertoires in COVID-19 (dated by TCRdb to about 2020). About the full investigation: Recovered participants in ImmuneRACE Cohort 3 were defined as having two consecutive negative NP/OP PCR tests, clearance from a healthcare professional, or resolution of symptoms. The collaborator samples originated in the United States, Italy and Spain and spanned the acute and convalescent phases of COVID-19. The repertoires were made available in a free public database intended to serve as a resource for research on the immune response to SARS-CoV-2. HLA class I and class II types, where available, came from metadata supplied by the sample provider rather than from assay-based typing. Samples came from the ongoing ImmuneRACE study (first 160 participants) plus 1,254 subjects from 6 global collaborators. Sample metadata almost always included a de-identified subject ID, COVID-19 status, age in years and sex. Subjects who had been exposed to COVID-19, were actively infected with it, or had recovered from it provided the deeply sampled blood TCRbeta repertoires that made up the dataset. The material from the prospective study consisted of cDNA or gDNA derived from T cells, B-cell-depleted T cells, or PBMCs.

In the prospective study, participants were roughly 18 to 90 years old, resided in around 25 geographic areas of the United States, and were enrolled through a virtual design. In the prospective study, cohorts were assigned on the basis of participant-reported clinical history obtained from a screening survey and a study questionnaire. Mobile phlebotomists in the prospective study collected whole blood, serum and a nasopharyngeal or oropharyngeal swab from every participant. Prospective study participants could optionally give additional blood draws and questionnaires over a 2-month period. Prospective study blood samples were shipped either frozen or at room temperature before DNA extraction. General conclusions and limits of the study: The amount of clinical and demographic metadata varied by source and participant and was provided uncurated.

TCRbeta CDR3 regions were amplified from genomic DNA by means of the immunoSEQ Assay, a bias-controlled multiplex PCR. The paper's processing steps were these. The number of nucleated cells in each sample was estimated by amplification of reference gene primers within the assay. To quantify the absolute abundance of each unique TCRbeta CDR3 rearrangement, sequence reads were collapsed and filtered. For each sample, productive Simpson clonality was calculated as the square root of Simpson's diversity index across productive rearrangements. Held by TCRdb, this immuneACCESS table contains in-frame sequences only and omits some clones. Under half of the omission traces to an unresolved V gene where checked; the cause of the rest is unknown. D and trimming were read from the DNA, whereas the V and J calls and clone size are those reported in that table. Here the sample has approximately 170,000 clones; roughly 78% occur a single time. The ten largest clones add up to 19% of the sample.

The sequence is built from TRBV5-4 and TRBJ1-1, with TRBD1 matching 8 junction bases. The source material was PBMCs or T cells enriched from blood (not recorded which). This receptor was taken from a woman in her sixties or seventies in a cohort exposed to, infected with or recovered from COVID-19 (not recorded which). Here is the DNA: TGTGCCAGCAGCTCGACAGGGGCTGAAGCTTTCTTT. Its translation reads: CASSSTGAEAFF. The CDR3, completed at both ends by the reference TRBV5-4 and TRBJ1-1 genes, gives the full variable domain ETGVTQSPTHLIKTRGQQVTLRCSSQSGHNTVSWYQQALGQGPQFIFQYYREEENGRGNFPPRFSGLQFPNYSSELNVNALELDDSALYLCASSSTGAEAFFGQGTRLTVV.